Below, 22 T cell receptor beta chains from the same sample are listed, as sequenced in a study of T cell changes during pregnancy in multiple sclerosis. Method: immunoSEQ multiplex PCR; TCRdb's copy keeps in-frame clones and lacks some. The sample has 60,000 to 75,000 clones, 90% to 95% seen once; the top ten hold about 1.5%. The material sequenced was peripheral blood, taken in the second trimester of pregnancy. Receptors originate from a female donor in good health, enrolled as a control in a pregnancy study.

This chain uses TRBV2 with TRBJ2-3; 7 nucleotides match TRBD2. V was pared by 5 bases and J by 2 bases, with 7 bases of the junction left unmatched. CDR3 length: 15 amino acids. The V gene's germline CDR1 is SNHLY and CDR2 FYNNEI. The CDR3 spells CASSWAGVNTDTQYF. DNA of the CDR3: TGTGCCAGCAGTTGGGCGGGAGTTAACACAGATACGCAGTATTTT.

The chain links TRBV7-2 to TRBJ2-1, with D tentatively TRBD2 (6 bases). Germline V gene sequence: CDR1 SGHTA, CDR2 FQGNSA. Trimming shortened V by 5 bases and J by 10 bases, and 12 bases separated the two germline ends. CDR3 length equals 12 residues. For the CDR3, the DNA is TGTGCCAGCAGCGTGGACTACGGGGAGCAGTTCTTC. This codes for CASSVDYGEQFF.

J is TRBJ1-4 and V is TRBV27; 7 bases map to TRBD1. This CDR3 region has 14 residues. J was trimmed by 8 bases and V by 0 bases; bases with no gene match: 3. Per the germline V gene, CDR1 is MNHEY and CDR2 is SMNVEV (reference sequence). CDR3 nucleotide sequence: TGTGCCAGCAGTTTATCAGGGGGCGAAGAAAAACTGTTTTTT. It translates to CASSLSGGEEKLFF. Based on the CDR3 plus reference TRBV27 and TRBJ1-4, the full variable domain is EAQVTQNPRYLITVTGKKLTVTCSQNMNHEYMSWYRQDPGLGLRQIYYSMNVEVTDKGDVPEGYKVSRKEKRNFPLILESPSPNQTSLYFCASSLSGGEEKLFFGSGTQLSVL.

The V and J genes are TRBV7-8 and TRBJ1-5; the D gene is possibly TRBD1 (5 bases). The germline V gene has CDR1 SGHVS and CDR2 FQNEAQ. The CDR3 contains 16 residues. V dropped 1 base and J dropped 0 bases, with 10 bases sitting between them. The CDR3 bases are TGTGCCAGCAGCTTAGACAGGACACATAGCAATCAGCCCCAGCATTTT. Translated: CASSLDRTHSNQPQHF.

This clone was detected only a few times. The rearrangement uses TRBV10-2 and TRBJ1-5; 10 bases fit TRBD1. The length of the CDR3 is 12 residues. The germline CDR1 and CDR2 sequences are WSHSY and SAAADI. The junction had 3 bases not matched to a gene; V was cut back by 8 bases and J by 8 bases. The CDR3 sequence is CASGTGDKPQHF. In DNA form, the CDR3 reads TGCGCCAGCGGGACAGGGGATAAGCCCCAGCATTTT.

This chain joins TRBV18 and TRBJ2-7; 11 bases match TRBD2. Germline V gene lookup returns CDR1 KGHSH and CDR2 LQKENI. CDR3 length: 14 residues. V trimming: 6 bases; J trimming: 1 base; junction bases outside the gene matches: 2. Here the CDR3 DNA reads TGTGCCAGCTCCCCTAGCGGGAGGTCCTACGAGCAGTACTTC. This gives the protein CASSPSGRSYEQYF.

The chain carries TRBV28 and TRBJ2-3; no definite D call. The germline V gene encodes CDR1 MDHEN and CDR2 SYDVKM. CDR3 length: 13 amino acids. V lost 3 bases to trimming and J lost 0 bases, with 4 bases between them. This chain's CDR3 is CASSLRSTDTQYF. CDR3 nucleotides: TGTGCCAGCAGTTTGCGGAGCACAGATACGCAGTATTTT.

The chain recombines TRBV5-6 with TRBJ2-5, with TRBD1 matching 9 bases. Trimming took 2 bases from V and 5 from J; bases not matched to a gene: 4. This CDR3 has 14 residues. Looked up from germline, CDR1 is SGHDT and CDR2 is YYEEEE. The CDR3 bases are TGTGCCAGCAGCTTAGGGACAGGGCAGGAGACCCAGTACTTC. It yields the protein CASSLGTGQETQYF.

The CDR3 DNA is TGTGCCAGCAGCTTCCAGGGGGTGAGCTACACCTTC. Translated, it gives CASSFQGVSYTF. The rearrangement links TRBV9 to TRBJ1-2, with 7 bases matching TRBD1. CDR1 SGDLS and CDR2 YYNGEE come from the germline V gene. The CDR3 consists of 12 residues. The J segment lost 9 bases and the V segment lost 4 bases, leaving 6 bases of the junction unmatched.

V gene TRBV5-1 combines with J gene TRBJ1-4; no definite D call. Looked up from germline, CDR1 is SGHRS and CDR2 is YFSETQ. V shed 4 bases and J shed 0 bases, with 7 bases lying between them. The CDR3 spans 14 residues. CDR3 region: CASSLGATNEKLFF. The CDR3 bases are TGCGCCAGCAGCCTAGGTGCAACTAATGAAAAACTGTTTTTT.

The rearrangement joins TRBV19 to TRBJ2-5; 8 bases agree with TRBD1. V lost 5 bases to trimming and J lost 7 bases; unmatched junction nucleotides: 6. The CDR3 extends over 13 amino acids. The germline V gene encodes CDR1 LNHDA and CDR2 SQIVND (reference sequence). The chain's CDR3 is CASSATGERTQYF. The CDR3 nucleotides read TGTGCCAGTAGTGCGACAGGGGAGAGGACCCAGTACTTC.

The CDR3 coding sequence is TGCGCCAGCGGAATACAGGGGAACTATGGCTACACCTTC. This codes for CASGIQGNYGYTF. The chain uses TRBV4-1 and TRBJ1-2; TRBD1 matches at 7 bases. V was pared by 8 bases and J by 2 bases, with 5 bases of the junction left unmatched. CDR3 size: 13 residues. In germline, CDR1 is MGHRA, CDR2 YSYEKL.

The chain employs TRBV9 and TRBJ2-7; tentative D call: TRBD1 (5 bases). V gave up 0 bases and J gave up 2 bases, with 9 bases separating them. Germline loops: CDR1 SGDLS, CDR2 YYNGEE. The CDR3 totals 14 residues. The CDR3 is CASSVDRNTYEQYF. The CDR3 DNA reads TGTGCCAGCAGCGTAGACAGGAATACCTACGAGCAGTACTTC.

This clone was observed a single time. The chain combines TRBV4-2 with TRBJ2-1, with 7 bases fitting TRBD2. The germline gives CDR1 LGHNA, CDR2 YNFKEQ. The CDR3 is 17 amino acids. V lost 1 base and J lost 1; bases outside the gene matches: 7. The CDR3 coding sequence is TGTGCCAGCAGCCAAGGTTTGGCGGGGGAATCCTACAATGAGCAGTTCTTC. It specifies CASSQGLAGESYNEQFF.

The genes are TRBV9 and TRBJ1-1, with unresolved D. Germline lookup yields CDR1 SGDLS and CDR2 YYNGEE. The V end lost 2 bases, the J end lost 4 bases, and 12 bases lay between the germline ends. The CDR3 loop spans 14 amino acids. The CDR3 coding sequence is TGTGCCAGCAGCGTTGGGTGGCAGGCCACTGAAGCTTTCTTT. Its protein product is CASSVGWQATEAFF.

The rearrangement uses TRBV4-1 and TRBJ2-3, with no clear D. V dropped 0 bases and J dropped 1 base, with 8 bases sitting between them. Germline CDR1 is MGHRA and CDR2 is YSYEKL. This CDR3 comprises 15 residues. The CDR3 nucleotides are TGCGCCAGCAGCCAAGAGTATGCAGGCACAGATACGCAGTATTTT. This encodes CASSQEYAGTDTQYF.

V usage is TRBV4-1 and J usage is TRBJ2-3; 7 bases are a match to TRBD2. V lost 2 bases, J lost 0 bases, and 14 bases stayed unmatched. Germline lookup yields CDR1 MGHRA and CDR2 YSYEKL. The CDR3 runs to 19 residues. CDR3: CASSQTGILLADSTDTQYF. In DNA form, the CDR3 reads TGCGCCAGCAGCCAAACCGGGATCCTCCTAGCGGATAGCACAGATACGCAGTATTTT.

This chain connects TRBV28 to TRBJ1-4; TRBD1 matches at 10 bases. CDR1 is MDHEN, CDR2 SYDVKM, per germline. With V trimmed by 6 bases and J by 7 bases, 11 bases remained unmatched. The CDR3 contains 16 residues. The CDR3 region has the DNA TGTGCCAGCAGATTACCGGGACAGGGGTCGAGTGAAAAACTGTTTTTT. It specifies CASRLPGQGSSEKLFF.

The chain links TRBV9 to TRBJ2-3; D possibly corresponds to TRBD1 (7 bases). This CDR3 spans 15 amino acids. The V gene's germline CDR1 is SGDLS and CDR2 YYNGEE. Deletions cut 2 bases from V and 1 base from J, with 11 bases between. The CDR3 DNA follows: TGTGCCAGCAGCGTCAGGGGGGTCGGCACAGATACGCAGTATTTT. Translation: CASSVRGVGTDTQYF.

The chain has TRBV7-6 and TRBJ2-3, with D maybe TRBD1 (5 bases). Germline V lookup: CDR1 SGHVS, CDR2 FNYEAQ. With 5 bases removed from V and 0 bases from J, the gap between germline ends came to 12 bases. The CDR3 loop spans 15 amino acids. The CDR3 DNA follows: TGTGCCAGCAGCCCGACAGCGCCTAGCACAGATACGCAGTATTTT. Protein sequence: CASSPTAPSTDTQYF.

This chain uses TRBV7-2 with TRBJ2-7; 10 bases match TRBD2. The CDR3 runs to 16 residues. Losses at the gene ends were 5 bases for V and 4 bases for J; bases not matched to a gene: 11. Germline-derived CDR1 and CDR2 are SGHTA and FQGNSA. The chain's CDR3 is CASSTSGAGGSYEQYF. CDR3 bases: TGTGCCAGCAGCACTAGCGGGGCGGGAGGGTCGTACGAGCAGTACTTC.

This clone was counted between two and nine times. The V and J genes are TRBV7-9 and TRBJ2-3, with a tentative D call TRBD1 (6 bases). Trimming pared 1 base from V and 2 bases from J, leaving 10 bases between. Germline CDR1 and CDR2: SEHNR and FQNEAQ (reference sequence). The CDR3 runs 15 residues. The CDR3 nucleotides are TGTGCCAGCAGCTTAGTCAAGGGGGTCACAGATACGCAGTATTTT. Protein: CASSLVKGVTDTQYF. Combining the CDR3 with reference TRBV7-9 and TRBJ2-3 gives the whole variable domain DTGVSQNPRHKITKRGQNVTFRCDPISEHNRLYWYRQTLGQGPEFLTYFQNEAQLEKSRLLSDRFSAERPKGSFSTLEIQRTEQGDSAMYLCASSLVKGVTDTQYFGPGTRLTVL.